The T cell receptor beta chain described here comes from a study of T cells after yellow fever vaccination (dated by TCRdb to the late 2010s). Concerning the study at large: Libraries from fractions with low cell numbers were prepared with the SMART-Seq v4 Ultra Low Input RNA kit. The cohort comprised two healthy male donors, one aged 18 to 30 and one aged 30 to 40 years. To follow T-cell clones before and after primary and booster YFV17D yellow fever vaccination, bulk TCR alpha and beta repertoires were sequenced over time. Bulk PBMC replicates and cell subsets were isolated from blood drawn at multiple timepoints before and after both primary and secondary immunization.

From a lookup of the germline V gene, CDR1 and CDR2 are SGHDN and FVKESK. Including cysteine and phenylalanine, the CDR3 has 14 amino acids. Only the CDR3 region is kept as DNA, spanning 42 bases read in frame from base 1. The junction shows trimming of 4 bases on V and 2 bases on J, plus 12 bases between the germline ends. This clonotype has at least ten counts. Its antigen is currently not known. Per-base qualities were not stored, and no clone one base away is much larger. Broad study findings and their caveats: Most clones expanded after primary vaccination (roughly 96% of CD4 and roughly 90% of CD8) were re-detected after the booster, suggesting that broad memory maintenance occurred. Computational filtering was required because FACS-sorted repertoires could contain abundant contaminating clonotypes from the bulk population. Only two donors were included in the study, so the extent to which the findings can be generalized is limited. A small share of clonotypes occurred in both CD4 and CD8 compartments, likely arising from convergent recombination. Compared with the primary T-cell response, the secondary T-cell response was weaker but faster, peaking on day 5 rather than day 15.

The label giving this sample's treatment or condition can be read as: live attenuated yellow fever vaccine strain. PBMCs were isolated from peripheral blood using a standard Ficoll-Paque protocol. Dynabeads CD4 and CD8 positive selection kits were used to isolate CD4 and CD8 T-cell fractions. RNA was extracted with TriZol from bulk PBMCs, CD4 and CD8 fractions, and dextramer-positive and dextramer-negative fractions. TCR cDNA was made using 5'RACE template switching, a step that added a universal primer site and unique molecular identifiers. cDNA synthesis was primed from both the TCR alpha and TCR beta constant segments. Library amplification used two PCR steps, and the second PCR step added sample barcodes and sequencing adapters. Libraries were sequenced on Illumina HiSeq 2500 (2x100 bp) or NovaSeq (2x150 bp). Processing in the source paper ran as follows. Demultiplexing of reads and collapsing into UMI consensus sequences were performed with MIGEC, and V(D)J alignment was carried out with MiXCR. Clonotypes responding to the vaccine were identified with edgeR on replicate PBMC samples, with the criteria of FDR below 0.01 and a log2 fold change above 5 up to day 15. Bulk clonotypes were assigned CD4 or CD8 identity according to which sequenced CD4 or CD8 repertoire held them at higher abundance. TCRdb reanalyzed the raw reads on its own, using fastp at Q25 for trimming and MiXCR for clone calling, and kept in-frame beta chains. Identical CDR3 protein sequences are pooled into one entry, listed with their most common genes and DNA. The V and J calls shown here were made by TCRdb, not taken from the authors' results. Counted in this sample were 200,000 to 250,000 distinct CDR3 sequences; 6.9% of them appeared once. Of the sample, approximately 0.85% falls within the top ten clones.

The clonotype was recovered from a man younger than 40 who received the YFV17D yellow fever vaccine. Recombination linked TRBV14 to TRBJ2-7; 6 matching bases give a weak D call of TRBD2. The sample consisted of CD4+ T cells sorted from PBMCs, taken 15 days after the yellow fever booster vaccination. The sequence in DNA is TGTGCCAGCAGCCCGGGGGTTAGGGCCTACGAGCAGTACTTC. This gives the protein CASSPGVRAYEQYF.